Listed below are T cell receptor beta chains from one sample, sequenced in a study of PD-1 blockade in classical Hodgkin lymphoma. Assay: immunoSEQ multiplex PCR; the TCRdb copy retains only in-frame clones and omits some. The table lists about 46,000 clones, around 72% of them singletons. Here the sequenced sample was peripheral blood mononuclear cells (PBMCs), taken at baseline. The receptors originated from a human donor with classical Hodgkin lymphoma. Both conserved end residues are part of each CDR3. Fields, in order: CDR3 protein, V gene, clone size, J gene, D gene. A D gene is named only where the DNA matches it firmly. Some rows mark clone size as missing; the rest say once, few, many or name a class of expanded clone.

CDR3: CAISSLREQFF; V: TRBV10-3; size: once; J: TRBJ2-1; D: NA
CDR3: CASSFLRQGNNEKLFF; V: TRBV5-5; size: NA; J: TRBJ1-4; D: TRBD1
CDR3: CASSPSGGDSPLHF; V: TRBV14; size: NA; J: TRBJ1-6; D: NA
CDR3: CASSLVSGMSSYEQYF; V: TRBV11-2; size: NA; J: TRBJ2-7; D: TRBD2
CDR3: CASSLGSTGMNYGYTF; V: TRBV11-3; size: NA; J: TRBJ1-2; D: NA
CDR3: CASSLGGNEKLFF; V: TRBV9; size: few; J: TRBJ1-4; D: NA
CDR3: CASSRQGSTDTQYF; V: TRBV7-2; size: once; J: TRBJ2-3; D: TRBD1
CDR3: CASSHPTETQYF; V: TRBV6-5; size: few; J: TRBJ2-5; D: NA
CDR3: CASSLGTGDEQYF; V: TRBV5-6; size: NA; J: TRBJ2-7; D: TRBD1
CDR3: CASSHPGRRYGYTF; V: TRBV5-6; size: NA; J: TRBJ1-2; D: NA
CDR3: CASSILAGDQEAQYF; V: TRBV19; size: few; J: TRBJ2-5; D: TRBD2
CDR3: CASSPRGAPSPLEKLFF; V: TRBV18; size: NA; J: TRBJ1-4; D: NA
CDR3: CASSPDGVGSGNTIYF; V: TRBV18; size: once; J: TRBJ1-3; D: NA
CDR3: CASSSGRLQETQYF; V: TRBV5-1; size: NA; J: TRBJ2-5; D: NA
CDR3: CASSSNRLVGEQFF; V: TRBV11-2; size: few; J: TRBJ2-1; D: NA
CDR3: CATSGFGRSPLHF; V: TRBV15; size: many; J: TRBJ1-6; D: NA
CDR3: CASSLRDRGNEQFF; V: TRBV7-6; size: NA; J: TRBJ2-1; D: TRBD1
CDR3: CASRSTMNTEAFF; V: TRBV5-1; size: NA; J: TRBJ1-1; D: NA
CDR3: CASSSNSGGTDTQYF; V: TRBV5-1; size: NA; J: TRBJ2-3; D: NA
CDR3: CASSLGDNYEQYF; V: TRBV7-9; size: NA; J: TRBJ2-7; D: NA
CDR3: CASGWESGRRETQYF; V: TRBV12-5; size: NA; J: TRBJ2-5; D: TRBD2
CDR3: CASSPDQLPGASYNEQFF; V: TRBV7-9; size: few; J: TRBJ2-1; D: NA
CDR3: CASSPREGDTQYF; V: TRBV5-1; size: NA; J: TRBJ2-3; D: NA
CDR3: CASSLVSLTGQTGELFF; V: TRBV7-9; size: NA; J: TRBJ2-2; D: TRBD1
CDR3: CASSLEPQGLSGEQYF; V: TRBV5-1; size: NA; J: TRBJ2-7; D: NA
CDR3: CASSSDWDGGPGELFF; V: TRBV5-6; size: NA; J: TRBJ2-2; D: NA
CDR3: CASSIQALNNEQFF; V: TRBV2; size: few; J: TRBJ2-1; D: NA
CDR3: CASSLQGGYTDTQYF; V: TRBV28; size: NA; J: TRBJ2-3; D: NA
CDR3: CASSDPSLGTDTQYF; V: TRBV2; size: NA; J: TRBJ2-3; D: NA
CDR3: CASSLKPQHF; V: TRBV27; size: NA; J: TRBJ1-5; D: NA
CDR3: CASSALAGAQETQYF; V: TRBV9; size: NA; J: TRBJ2-5; D: TRBD2
CDR3: CASSPGPYGYTF; V: TRBV9; size: once; J: TRBJ1-2; D: NA
CDR3: CASSRNTGELFF; V: TRBV18; size: NA; J: TRBJ2-2; D: NA
CDR3: CASSLFGRGLIGTEAFF; V: TRBV28; size: NA; J: TRBJ1-1; D: NA
CDR3: CASSQPGAGNIQYF; V: TRBV6-5; size: NA; J: TRBJ2-4; D: NA
CDR3: CASSASTGNQPQHF; V: TRBV2; size: NA; J: TRBJ1-5; D: NA